The 10 T cell receptor beta chains below all came from one sample that was sequenced in a study of cytomegalovirus exposure and HLA in healthy donors. Both 60 Vbeta primers and 13 Jbeta primers went into the PCR. Clones were read by immunoSEQ multiplex PCR, and TCRdb kept only the in-frame ones, dropping some. The profile covers 60,000 to 75,000 clones, with more than 70% appearing a single time and about 12% taken by the ten largest. The sequenced sample was PBMCs. Source of these receptors: a middle-aged woman in good health and CMV-seropositive.

DNA for the CDR3: TGTGCCAGCAGCGAGAGGGATAATTCACCCCTCCACTTT. This encodes CASSERDNSPLHF. The chain links TRBV9 to TRBJ1-6; D gene uncertain. CDR3 length: 13 residues. V was pared by 3 bases and J by 5 bases, with 6 bases between. Germline CDR1 reads SGDLS; CDR2 reads YYNGEE. Combining the CDR3 with reference TRBV9 and TRBJ1-6 gives the whole variable domain DSGVTQTPKHLITATGQRVTLRCSPRSGDLSVYWYQQSLDQGLQFLIQYYNGEERAKGNILERFSAQQFPDLHSELNLSSLELGDSALYFCASSERDNSPLHFGNGTRLTVT.

The sample holds one count of this clone. The chain has TRBV7-9 and TRBJ1-2; D unresolved. CDR1 and CDR2 (germline): SEHNR, FQNEAQ (reference sequence). Trimming took 5 bases from V and 4 from J, leaving 11 bases between them. The length of the CDR3 is 13 residues. The CDR3 sequence is CASSPEQSYGYTF. The CDR3 nucleotides read TGTGCCAGCAGCCCCGAACAGAGCTATGGCTACACCTTC.

This rearrangement joins TRBV29-1 to TRBJ2-7; no reliable D call. This CDR3 contains 15 residues. The germline CDR1 and CDR2 sequences are SQVTM and ANQGSEA. V shed 6 bases and J shed 0 bases, with 18 bases lying between them. For the CDR3, the DNA is TGCAGCGTCGGAACGCTACAGCCGACCTCCTACGAGCAGTACTTC. It is translated as CSVGTLQPTSYEQYF.

This clone was seen a handful of times. This chain joins TRBV6-5 and TRBJ1-2; D is perhaps TRBD1 (6 bases). CDR1 MNHEY and CDR2 SVGAGI come from the germline V gene. V shed 6 bases and J shed 4 bases, with 15 bases lying between them. This CDR3 region has 14 residues. For the CDR3, the DNA is TGTGCCAGCAGAGGTGGGGGGGGCCTCTATGGCTACACCTTC. Translation: CASRGGGGLYGYTF.

The chain recombines TRBV7-3 with TRBJ2-1; 7 nucleotides line up with TRBD2. Germline lookup yields CDR1 SGHTA and CDR2 FQGTGA. The CDR3 is made up of 16 amino acids. V was pared by 2 bases and J by 7 bases, with 11 bases of the junction left unmatched. CDR3 amino acids: CASSLALAVSVNEQFF. CDR3 DNA: TGTGCCAGCAGCTTAGCCCTAGCGGTTTCGGTGAATGAGCAGTTCTTC.

This clone appeared a few times. Relative to the germline gene, one junction end is altered; a read error may explain this. V usage is TRBV11-2 and J usage is TRBJ1-2, with D possibly being TRBD1 (5 bases). Germline loops: CDR1 SGHAT, CDR2 FQNNGV. This CDR3 comprises 14 residues. The CDR3 loop reads CASSLQTVVDGCTF. The CDR3 bases are TGTGCCAGCAGCTTACAGACAGTAGTCGATGGCTGCACCTTC.

The gene calls are TRBV6-4 and TRBJ2-4; TRBD1 matches 8 bases. The CDR3 runs to 14 residues. CDR1 MRHNA and CDR2 SNTAGT come from the germline V gene. Unmatched junction bases numbered 1, after V lost 3 bases and J lost 3 bases. DNA of the CDR3: TGTGCCAGCAGTGAACAGGGGGGCAAAAACATTCAGTACTTC. Protein: CASSEQGGKNIQYF.

The rearrangement links TRBV6-5 to TRBJ1-1; possibly TRBD1 for D (6 bases). Germline V gives CDR1 MNHEY, CDR2 SVGAGI. V dropped 5 bases and J dropped 3 bases, with 16 bases sitting between them. The CDR3 is 15 amino acids. Here the CDR3 DNA reads TGTGCCAGCAGTCGGGGGGCGGGGCTGGACACTGAAGCTTTCTTT. It encodes CASSRGAGLDTEAFF.

Only a few counts were recorded for this clone. This CDR3 reads CASSLVPYEQYF. CDR3 in DNA: TGTGCCAGCAGCTTAGTCCCTTACGAGCAGTACTTC. This chain joins TRBV11-3 and TRBJ2-7; the D is unclear. Germline V lookup: CDR1 SGHNT, CDR2 YENEEA. The ends were cut back, 1 base at V and 4 bases at J, with 5 bases in the middle. This CDR3 is built from 12 residues.

This clone was counted a few times. The chain recombines TRBV10-3 with TRBJ1-2; 8 bases map to TRBD1. Per germline, CDR1 ENHRY and CDR2 SYGVKD. Trimming removed 2 bases from V and 7 bases from J; junction bases left unmatched: 15. The CDR3 has 17 residues. The CDR3 region has the DNA TGTGCCATCAGTGAGAGCCTACCGGGACAGGCAAGGGGTGGCTACACCTTC. Protein sequence: CAISESLPGQARGGYTF.